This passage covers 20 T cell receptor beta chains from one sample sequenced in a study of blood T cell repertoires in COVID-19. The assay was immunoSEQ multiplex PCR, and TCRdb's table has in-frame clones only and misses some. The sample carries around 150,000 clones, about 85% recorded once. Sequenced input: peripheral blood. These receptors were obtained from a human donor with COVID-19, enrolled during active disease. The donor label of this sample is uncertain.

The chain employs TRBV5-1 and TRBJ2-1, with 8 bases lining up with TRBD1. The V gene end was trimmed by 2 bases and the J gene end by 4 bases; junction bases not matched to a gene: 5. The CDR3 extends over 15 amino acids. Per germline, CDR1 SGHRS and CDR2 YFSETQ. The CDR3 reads CASSFGTGGYNEQFF. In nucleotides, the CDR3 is TGCGCCAGCAGCTTCGGGACAGGAGGATACAATGAGCAGTTCTTC.

The CDR3 bases are TGTGCCAGCAGTGACTCCCTGCTAGCGAACGAGCAGTTCTTC. Translation: CASSDSLLANEQFF. The chain recombines TRBV6-4 with TRBJ2-1; a weak D match, TRBD2 (6 bases). This CDR3 is 14 amino acids long. CDR1 MRHNA and CDR2 SNTAGT come from the germline V gene. With 0 bases removed from V and 10 bases from J, the gap between germline ends came to 13 bases.

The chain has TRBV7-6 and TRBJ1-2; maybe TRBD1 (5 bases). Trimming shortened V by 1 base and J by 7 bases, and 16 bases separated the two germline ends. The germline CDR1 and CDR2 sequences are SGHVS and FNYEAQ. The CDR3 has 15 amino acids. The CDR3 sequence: CASSLEVGGKAGYTF. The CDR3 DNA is TGTGCCAGCAGCTTAGAGGTCGGGGGAAAGGCTGGCTACACCTTC. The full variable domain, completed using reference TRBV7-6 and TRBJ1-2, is GAGVSQSPRYKVTKRGQDVALRCDPISGHVSLYWYRQALGQGPEFLTYFNYEAQQDKSGLPNDRFSAERPEGSISTLTIQRTEQRDSAMYRCASSLEVGGKAGYTFGSGTRLTVV.

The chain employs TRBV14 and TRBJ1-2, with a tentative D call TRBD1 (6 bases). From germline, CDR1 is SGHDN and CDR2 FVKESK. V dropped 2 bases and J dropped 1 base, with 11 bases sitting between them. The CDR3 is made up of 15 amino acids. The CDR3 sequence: CASSQPMTGNYGYTF. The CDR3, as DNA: TGTGCCAGCAGCCAACCTATGACAGGTAACTATGGCTACACCTTC.

The CDR3 here is CASSPKSAVSYEQYF. Here the CDR3 DNA reads TGTGCCAGCTCACCCAAAAGTGCAGTCTCCTACGAGCAGTACTTC. V usage is TRBV18 and J usage is TRBJ2-7; D remains unclear. CDR1 is KGHSH and CDR2 is LQKENI in the germline V gene. V was trimmed by 3 bases and J by 0 bases, leaving 12 bases between them. This CDR3 comprises 15 residues.

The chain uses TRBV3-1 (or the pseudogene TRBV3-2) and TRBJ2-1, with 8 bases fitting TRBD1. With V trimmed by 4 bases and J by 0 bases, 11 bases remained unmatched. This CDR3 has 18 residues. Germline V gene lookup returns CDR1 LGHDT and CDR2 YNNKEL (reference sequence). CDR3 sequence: CASSLLVDRASSYNEQFF. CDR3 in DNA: TGTGCCAGCAGCCTTCTCGTGGACAGGGCGAGCTCCTACAATGAGCAGTTCTTC.

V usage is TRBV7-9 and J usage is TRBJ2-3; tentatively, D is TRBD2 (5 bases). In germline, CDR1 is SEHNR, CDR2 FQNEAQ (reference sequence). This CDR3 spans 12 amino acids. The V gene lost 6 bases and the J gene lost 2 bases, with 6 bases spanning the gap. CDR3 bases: TGTGCCAGCAGACTAGTCACAGATACGCAGTATTTT. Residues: CASRLVTDTQYF. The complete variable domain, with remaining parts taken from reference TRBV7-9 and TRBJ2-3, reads DTGVSQNPRHKITKRGQNVTFRCDPISEHNRLYWYRQTLGQGPEFLTYFQNEAQLEKSRLLSDRFSAERPKGSFSTLEIQRTEQGDSAMYLCASRLVTDTQYFGPGTRLTVL.

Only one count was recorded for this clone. As DNA, the CDR3 is TGTGCCAGCAGCTTGTTAGGCGGCCCCTACGAGCAGTACTTC. Translation gives CASSLLGGPYEQYF. The chain uses TRBV5-4 and TRBJ2-7; D gene ambiguous. The V end was cut by 1 base, the J end by 2 bases, with 10 bases between. The CDR3 has 14 residues. The germline V gene has CDR1 SGHNT and CDR2 YYREEE (reference sequence).

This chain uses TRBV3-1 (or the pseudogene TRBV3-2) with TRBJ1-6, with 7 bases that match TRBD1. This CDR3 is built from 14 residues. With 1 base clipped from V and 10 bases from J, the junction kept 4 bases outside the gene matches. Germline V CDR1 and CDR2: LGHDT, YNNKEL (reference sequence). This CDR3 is CASSQGQGRSPLHF. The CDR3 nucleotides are TGTGCCAGCAGCCAAGGACAGGGCAGATCACCCCTCCACTTT.

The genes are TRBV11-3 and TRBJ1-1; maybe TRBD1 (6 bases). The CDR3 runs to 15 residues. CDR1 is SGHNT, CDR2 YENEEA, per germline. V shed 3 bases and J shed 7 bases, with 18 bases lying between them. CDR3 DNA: TGTGCCAGCAGCTTGTACGGGACATCTCTGAGTGAAGCTTTCTTT. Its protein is CASSLYGTSLSEAFF.

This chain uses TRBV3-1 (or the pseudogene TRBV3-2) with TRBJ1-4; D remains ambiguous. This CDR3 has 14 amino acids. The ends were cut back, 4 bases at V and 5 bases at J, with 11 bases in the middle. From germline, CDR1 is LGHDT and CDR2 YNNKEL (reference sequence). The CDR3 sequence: CASSPEVFNEKLFF. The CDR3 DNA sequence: TGTGCCAGCAGCCCCGAGGTATTCAATGAAAAACTGTTTTTT.

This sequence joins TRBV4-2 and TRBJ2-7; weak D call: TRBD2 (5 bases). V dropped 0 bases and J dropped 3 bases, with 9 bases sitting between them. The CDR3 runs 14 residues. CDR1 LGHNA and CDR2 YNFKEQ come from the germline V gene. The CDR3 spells CASSQDLRGYEQYF. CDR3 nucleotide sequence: TGTGCCAGCAGCCAAGATCTACGGGGCTACGAGCAGTACTTC.

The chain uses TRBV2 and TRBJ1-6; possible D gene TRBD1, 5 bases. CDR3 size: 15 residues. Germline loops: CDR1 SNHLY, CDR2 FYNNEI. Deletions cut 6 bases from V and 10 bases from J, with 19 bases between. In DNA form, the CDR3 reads TGTGCCAGCAGCGCCTCCGAGACAGTCAGGTCACCCCTCCACTTT. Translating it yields CASSASETVRSPLHF.

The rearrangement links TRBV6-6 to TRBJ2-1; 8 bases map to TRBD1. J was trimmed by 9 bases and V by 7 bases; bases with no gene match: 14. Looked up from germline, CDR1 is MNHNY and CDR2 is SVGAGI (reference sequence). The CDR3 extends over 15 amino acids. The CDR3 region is CASKAKPGGLGEQFF. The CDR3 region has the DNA TGTGCCAGCAAAGCTAAACCAGGGGGCTTGGGTGAGCAGTTCTTC.

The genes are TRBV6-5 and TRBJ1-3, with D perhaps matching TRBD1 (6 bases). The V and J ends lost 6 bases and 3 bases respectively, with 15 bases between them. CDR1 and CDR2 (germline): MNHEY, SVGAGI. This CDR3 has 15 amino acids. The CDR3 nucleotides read TGTGCCAGCAGGATAGGGAGGGGGTTTGGAAACACCATATATTTT. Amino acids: CASRIGRGFGNTIYF.

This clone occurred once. As DNA, the CDR3 is TGTGCCAGCAGTACCGACTCTGGTGACAGGAACTATGGCTACACCTTC. It encodes CASSTDSGDRNYGYTF. This rearrangement joins TRBV28 to TRBJ1-2, with D perhaps matching TRBD1 (6 bases). Germline CDR1 reads MDHEN; CDR2 reads SYDVKM. V lost 5 bases, J lost 2 bases, and 18 bases lay in between. The CDR3 runs 16 residues.

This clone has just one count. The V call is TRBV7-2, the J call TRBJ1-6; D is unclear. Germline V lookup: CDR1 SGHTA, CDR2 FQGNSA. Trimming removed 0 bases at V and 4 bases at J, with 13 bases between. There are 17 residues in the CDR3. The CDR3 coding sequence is TGTGCCAGCAGCTTAGCGCGGTCAGGAGGTTATAATTCACCCCTCCACTTT. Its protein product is CASSLARSGGYNSPLHF.

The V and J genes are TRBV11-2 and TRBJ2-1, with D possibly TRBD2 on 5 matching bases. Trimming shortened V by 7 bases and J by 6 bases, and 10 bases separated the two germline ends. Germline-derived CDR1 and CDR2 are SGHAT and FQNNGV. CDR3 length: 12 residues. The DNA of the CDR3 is TGTGCCAGCACTCGGACTGCCAATGAGCAGTTCTTC. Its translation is CASTRTANEQFF. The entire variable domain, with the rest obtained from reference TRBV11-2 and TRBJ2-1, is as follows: EAGVAQSPRYKIIEKRQSVAFWCNPISGHATLYWYQQILGQGPKLLIQFQNNGVVDDSQLPKDRFSAERLKGVDSTLKIQPAKLEDSAVYLCASTRTANEQFFGPGTRLTVL.

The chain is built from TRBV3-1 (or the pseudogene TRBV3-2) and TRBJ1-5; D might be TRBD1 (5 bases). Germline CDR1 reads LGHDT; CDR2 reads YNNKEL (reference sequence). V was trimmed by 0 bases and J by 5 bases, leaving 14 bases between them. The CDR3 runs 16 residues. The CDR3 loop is CASSQDSWQGYQPQHF. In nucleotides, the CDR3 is TGTGCCAGCAGCCAAGATTCTTGGCAGGGCTATCAGCCCCAGCATTTT.

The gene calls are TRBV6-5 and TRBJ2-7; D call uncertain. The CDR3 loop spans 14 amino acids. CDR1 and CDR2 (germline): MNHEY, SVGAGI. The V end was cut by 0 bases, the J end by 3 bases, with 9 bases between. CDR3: CASSYSRAGYEQYF. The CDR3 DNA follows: TGTGCCAGCAGTTACTCGCGAGCAGGCTACGAGCAGTACTTC.